This TCR beta chain was sequenced for a study of shared clonotypes between healthy human individuals. This clone occurred once. What it binds is not known. The CDR3 contains 14 residues. Germline V gives CDR1 SGHRS, CDR2 YFSETQ. Trimming took off 0 bases at V and 4 bases at J, with 7 bases between the two ends. Study observations and caveats: The diversity represented, both genetic and in exposure history, was limited by few donors. The naive CD4 repertoires of several donors were compared, and roughly 5% of clonotypes were shared.

Clones were sequenced by immunoSEQ multiplex PCR, and TCRdb holds only the in-frame ones, with some missing. The sample records approximately 1,000,000 clones, about 80% being singletons. The sequence derives from a man aged 18 to 30 in good health. Some clones in this sample may be carry-over from other donors' samples. The sequencing input was memory CD4+ T cells from PBMCs. Sample subset: CD45RA-negative fraction. J is TRBJ2-2 and V is TRBV5-1; weak D call: TRBD2 (6 bases). This CDR3 is CASSLGRGTGELFF. The CDR3, as DNA: TGCGCCAGCAGCTTGGGGCGGGGCACCGGGGAGCTGTTTTTT.